Listed below are T cell receptor beta chains from one sample, sequenced in a study of shared clonotypes between healthy human individuals. Assay: immunoSEQ multiplex PCR; the TCRdb copy retains only in-frame clones and omits some. The sample has about 650,000 clones; roughly 96% are singletons. Sequences were obtained from naive CD8+ T cells sorted from blood. These TCRs come from a woman aged 25 to 39 in good health. Both conserved end residues are part of each CDR3. The D gene is left open where the match is weak. Size values are once, few and many counts, or a class for expanded clones, and some rows have none.

V	size	J	D	DNA	CDR3
TRBV5-5	NA	TRBJ2-7	TRBD2	TGTGCCAGCAGCCCGGGACTAGTATACGAGCAGTACTTC	CASSPGLVYEQYF
TRBV5-1	NA	TRBJ1-1	TRBD1	TGCGCCAGCAGCTTTCAGACAGGGGCGAACACTGAAGCTTTCTTT	CASSFQTGANTEAFF
TRBV4-1	NA	TRBJ1-2	TRBD1	TGCGCCAGCAGCGCACAGGGGTTATTGGACTATGGCTACACCTTC	CASSAQGLLDYGYTF
TRBV28	once	TRBJ2-7	TRBD1	TGTGCCAGCAGTTTCGGGACAGGTCCCTACGAGCAGTACTTC	CASSFGTGPYEQYF
TRBV19	NA	TRBJ2-7	NA	TGTGCCAGTAGTATGCTCGGGGCTGACGAGCAGTACTTC	CASSMLGADEQYF
TRBV28	NA	TRBJ2-1	TRBD2	TGTGCCAGCAGTTTAAGTCTAGCGGGAGCGGGTGAGCAGTTCTTC	CASSLSLAGAGEQFF
TRBV27	NA	TRBJ2-7	NA	TGTGCCAGCAGTCTCGCTCCGCAGGGGATTGATCACGAGCAGTACTTC	CASSLAPQGIDHEQYF
TRBV9	NA	TRBJ2-7	NA	TGTGCCAGCAGCGTATCAGGGTTCTCCTACGAGCAGTACTTC	CASSVSGFSYEQYF
TRBV28	NA	TRBJ2-7	NA	TGTGCCAGCAGCCCAGGGAGGGGGAGCGAGCAGTACTTC	CASSPGRGSEQYF
TRBV13	once	TRBJ1-1	TRBD1	TGTGCCAGCAGCCTTACCGGGACAGGGGTGCGAGAAGCTTTCTTT	CASSLTGTGVREAFF
TRBV27	NA	TRBJ1-1	NA	TGTGCCAGCACTCTACAGCCTGGGACTGAAGCTTTCTTT	CASTLQPGTEAFF
TRBV15	NA	TRBJ1-1	NA	TGTGCCACCAGCAGGGCCCCTGCTGAAGCTTTCTTT	CATSRAPAEAFF
TRBV4-1	NA	TRBJ2-2	NA	TGCGCCAGCAGCCAAGAAGCAGGGTTTACCGGGGAGCTGTTTTTT	CASSQEAGFTGELFF
TRBV7-8	NA	TRBJ2-7	NA	TGTGCCAGCAGCTCCCGGTTCGAGCAGTACTTC	CASSSRFEQYF
TRBV30	once	TRBJ2-1	TRBD2	TGTGCCTGGGATCCAAGCGGGAACAATGAGCAGTTCTTC	CAWDPSGNNEQFF
TRBV13	NA	TRBJ2-2	NA	TGTGCCAGCAGCCCAGACCGGGGTACCGGGGAGCTGTTTTTT	CASSPDRGTGELFF
TRBV11-2	NA	TRBJ1-1	NA	TGTGCCAGCAGCTTAGATACATACCGTGAATCGGACAGCCCCGAAGCTTTCTTT	CASSLDTYRESDSPEAFF
TRBV6-5	once	TRBJ2-3	NA	TGTGCCAGCAGTTACCTGACTAATTCAGATACGCAGTATTTT	CASSYLTNSDTQYF
TRBV30	NA	TRBJ1-2	TRBD1	TGTGCCTGGAGGTCCCCCCAGGGACAGGGAACTCGCTATGGCTACACCTTC	CAWRSPQGQGTRYGYTF
TRBV27	NA	TRBJ2-1	NA	TGTGCCAGCACCCCCAGAGCCCCCTCCTACAATGAGCAGTTCTTC	CASTPRAPSYNEQFF
TRBV6-4	NA	TRBJ1-5	NA	TGTGCCAGCACCGTCGGGAGGGCCCGCAATCAGCCCCAGCATTTT	CASTVGRARNQPQHF
TRBV9	NA	TRBJ2-1	TRBD2	TGTGCCTGCGGGACTAGCGGGACGGGTGAGCAGTTCTTC	CACGTSGTGEQFF
TRBV21-1	NA	TRBJ2-7	NA	TGTGCCAGCAGCAAAGAAGCTCGCCGAGGGGCCTCCTACGAGCAGTACTTC	CASSKEARRGASYEQYF
TRBV11-2	NA	TRBJ2-5	TRBD2	TGTGCCAGCAGCTCCCCCGGTGTGGCGGGAGGGGAGACCCAGTACTTC	CASSSPGVAGGETQYF
TRBV11-2	NA	TRBJ2-5	NA	TGTGCCAGCAGCTTACTGGGCGAAAGCTTGGGGACCCAGTACTTC	CASSLLGESLGTQYF
TRBV10-2	NA	TRBJ2-2	TRBD2	TGCGCCAGCTTGAGCGGGAGGCCGAACACCGGGGAGCTGTTTTTT	CASLSGRPNTGELFF
TRBV18	NA	TRBJ2-5	NA	TGTGCCAGCTCACCGGCCCAGGAAGACCAGTACTTC	CASSPAQEDQYF
TRBV13	NA	TRBJ1-1	NA	TGTGCCAGCAGCCCCGACGAGAAGAGGACTGAAGCTTTCTTT	CASSPDEKRTEAFF
TRBV4-1	NA	TRBJ1-5	NA	TGCGCCAGCAGCCAAGACAGGGCCAGCAATCAGCCCCAGCATTTT	CASSQDRASNQPQHF
TRBV28	NA	TRBJ2-3	TRBD2	TGTGCCAGCAGTCCGCCTCGGCGGGAGGGCACAGATACGCAGTATTTT	CASSPPRREGTDTQYF
TRBV7-8	NA	TRBJ2-7	NA	TGTGCCAGCAGCTTGGTCGGGCCCTCCTACGAGCAGTACTTC	CASSLVGPSYEQYF
TRBV7-9	NA	TRBJ2-5	TRBD2	TGTGCCAGCAGCTCCGGACTAGCGGGAGGGCCGAGGATGGAGACCCAGTACTTC	CASSSGLAGGPRMETQYF
TRBV15	NA	TRBJ1-1	TRBD1	TGTGCCACCAGCACCCGGGACAGGTTTAACACTGAAGCTTTCTTT	CATSTRDRFNTEAFF
TRBV29-1	NA	TRBJ2-1	NA	TGCAGCGTTGTGGTGGGAGCGAGGTACAATGAGCAGTTCTTC	CSVVVGARYNEQFF
TRBV14	NA	TRBJ1-2	NA	TGTGCCAGCAGCCAGGGCCATGGGGCGACCTATGGCTACACCTTC	CASSQGHGATYGYTF
TRBV28	NA	TRBJ2-1	NA	TGTGCCAGCAGTTTATATCAGGGGGGCTCCTACAATGAGCAGTTCTTC	CASSLYQGGSYNEQFF
TRBV19	NA	TRBJ2-3	NA	TGTGCCAGTAGTATCTTGGTCTTTAGTGGAGATACGCAGTATTTT	CASSILVFSGDTQYF
TRBV11-2	NA	TRBJ2-7	TRBD1	TGTGCCAGCAGCGACCGCCGGGACAGCCAATCCTACGAGCAGTACTTC	CASSDRRDSQSYEQYF
TRBV25-1	NA	TRBJ1-4	NA	TGTGCCAGCAGTTCAACCAGGGCTCTTGAAAAACTGTTTTTT	CASSSTRALEKLFF